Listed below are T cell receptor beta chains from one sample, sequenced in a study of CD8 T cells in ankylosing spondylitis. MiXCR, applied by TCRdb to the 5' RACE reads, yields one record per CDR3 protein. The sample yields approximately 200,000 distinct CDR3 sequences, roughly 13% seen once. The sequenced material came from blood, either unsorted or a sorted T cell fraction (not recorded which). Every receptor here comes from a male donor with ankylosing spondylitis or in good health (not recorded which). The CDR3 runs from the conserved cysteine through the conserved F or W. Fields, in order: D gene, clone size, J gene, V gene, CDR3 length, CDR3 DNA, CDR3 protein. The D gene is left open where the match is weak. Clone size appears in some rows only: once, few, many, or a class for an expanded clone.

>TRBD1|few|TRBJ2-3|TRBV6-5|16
TGTGCCAGCAGTCCCTCGGGGACAGCCTACACAGATACGCAGTATTTT
CASSPSGTAYTDTQYF
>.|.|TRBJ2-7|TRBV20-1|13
TGCAGTGTATCCCAGGTTGGGTCGAACGAGCAGTACTTC
CSVSQVGSNEQYF
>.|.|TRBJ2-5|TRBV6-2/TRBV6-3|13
TGTGCCAGCACTCCCGAGTGGACTGAGACCCAGTACTTC
CASTPEWTETQYF
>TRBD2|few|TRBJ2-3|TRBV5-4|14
TGTGCCAGCAGCTTGGTAGCGGGGGGGGATACGCAGTATTTT
CASSLVAGGDTQYF
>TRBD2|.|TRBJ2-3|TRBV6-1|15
TGTGCCAGCAGCTTGGGGGGGGGAAGCACAGATACGCAGTATTTT
CASSLGGGSTDTQYF
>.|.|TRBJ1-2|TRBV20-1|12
TGCAGTGCTAGAGCGGCGGCCTATGGCTACACCTTC
CSARAAAYGYTF
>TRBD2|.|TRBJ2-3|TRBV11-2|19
TGTGCCAGCAGCCCCCGACTAGCGGGAGCGCCAGGGGGCACAGATACGCAGTATTTT
CASSPRLAGAPGGTDTQYF
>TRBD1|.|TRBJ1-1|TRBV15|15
TGTGCCACCAGAGGACGGGACAGGGTAAACACTGAAGCTTTCTTT
CATRGRDRVNTEAFF
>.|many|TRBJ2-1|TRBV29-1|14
TGCAGCGTTGCTCGTCAACCCCCCTACAATGAGCAGTTCTTC
CSVARQPPYNEQFF
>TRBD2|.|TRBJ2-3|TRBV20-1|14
TGCAGTGCGATGACTAGCGGGAGCACAGATACGCAGTATTTT
CSAMTSGSTDTQYF
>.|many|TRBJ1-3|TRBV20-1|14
TGCAGTGCTAAACGACACCTAACTGGAAACACCATATATTTT
CSAKRHLTGNTIYF
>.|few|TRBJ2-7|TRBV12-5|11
TGTGCTAGTGGTTTGGGGACAGAGCAGTACTTC
CASGLGTEQYF
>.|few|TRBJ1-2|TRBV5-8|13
TGTGCCAGCAGCTTTTCCAAGAACTATGGCTACACCTTC
CASSFSKNYGYTF
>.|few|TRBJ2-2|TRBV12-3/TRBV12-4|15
TGTGCCAGCAGTTTTGGGACCCCGAACACCGGGGAGCTGTTTTTT
CASSFGTPNTGELFF
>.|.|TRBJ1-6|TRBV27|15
TGTGCCAGCGGACGGCCGGGGGTCCATAATTCACCCCTCCACTTT
CASGRPGVHNSPLHF
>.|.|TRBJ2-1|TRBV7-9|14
TGTGCCAGCAGCTTGACTACCCTTTTGCATGAGCAGTTCTTC
CASSLTTLLHEQFF
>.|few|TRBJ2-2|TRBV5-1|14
TGCGCCAGCAGAACCGGGGAAGACACCGGGGAGCTGTTTTTT
CASRTGEDTGELFF
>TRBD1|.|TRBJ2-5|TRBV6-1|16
TGTGCCAGCAGCCTATCCATTACAGGGGGACGAGAGACCCAGTACTTC
CASSLSITGGRETQYF
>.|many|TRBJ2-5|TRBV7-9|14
TGTGCCAGCAGCACACAGGGTAGTCAAGAGACCCAGTACTTC
CASSTQGSQETQYF
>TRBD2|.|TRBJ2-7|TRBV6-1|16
TGTGCCAGCAGTACCTTGACTAGCGGGTTCCACCACGAGCAGTACTTC
CASSTLTSGFHHEQYF
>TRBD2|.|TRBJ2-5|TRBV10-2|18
TGCGCCAGCAGTGAGTCGAGACTAGCGGGAGGACAAGGGGAGACCCAGTACTTC
CASSESRLAGGQGETQYF
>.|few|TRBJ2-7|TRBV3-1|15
TGTGCCAGCAGCCAAGAGGAGGACTCCTCCTACGAGCAGTACTTC
CASSQEEDSSYEQYF
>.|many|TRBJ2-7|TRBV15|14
TGTGCCACCGCAGGGTACGGGGGACCATACGAGCAGTACTTC
CATAGYGGPYEQYF
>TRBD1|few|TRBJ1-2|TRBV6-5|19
TGTGCCAGCAGTTACTCGCCGGGACAGGGGGCAGGTTACGGCTATGGCTACACCTTC
CASSYSPGQGAGYGYGYTF
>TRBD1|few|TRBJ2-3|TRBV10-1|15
TGCGCCAGCAGTGAGCCGGGACAGAGCACAGATACGCAGTATTTT
CASSEPGQSTDTQYF
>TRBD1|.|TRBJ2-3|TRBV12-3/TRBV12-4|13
TGTGCCAGCAGCCCCCCCGACAGGGGGACGCAGTATTTT
CASSPPDRGTQYF
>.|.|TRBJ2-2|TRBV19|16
TGTGCCAGTAGTATACCAAAAGGGGCTCAGGGCGGGGAGCTGTTTTTT
CASSIPKGAQGGELFF
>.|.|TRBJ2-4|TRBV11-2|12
TGTGCCAGCAGCTTTGAGGGGGGCATTCAGTACTTC
CASSFEGGIQYF
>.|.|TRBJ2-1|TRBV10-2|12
TGCGCCAGCAGCGTGGGGGAGTATGAGCAGTTCTTC
CASSVGEYEQFF
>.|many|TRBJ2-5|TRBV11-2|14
TGTGCCAGCAGCCCGCGGACAGCCCAAGAGACCCAGTACTTC
CASSPRTAQETQYF
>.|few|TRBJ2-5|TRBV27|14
TGTGCCAGCAGTTTTGGCGGCGGCCTCGAGACCCAGTACTTC
CASSFGGGLETQYF
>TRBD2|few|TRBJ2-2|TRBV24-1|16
TGTGCCACCAGTGACAGCACTAGCGGATGGGGCGGGGAGCTGTTTTTT
CATSDSTSGWGGELFF
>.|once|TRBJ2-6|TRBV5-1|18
TGCGCCAGCAGCTTGGACTGGACACCCCTATCTGGGGCCAACGTCCTGACTTTC
CASSLDWTPLSGANVLTF
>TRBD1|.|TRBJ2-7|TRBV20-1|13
TGCAGTGCTACCGGGACAGCAGTCTACGAGCAGTACTTC
CSATGTAVYEQYF
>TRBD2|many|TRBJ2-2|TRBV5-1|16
TGCGCCAGCAGCTGGGGACTAGCGGCAAACACCGGGGAGCTGTTTTTT
CASSWGLAANTGELFF
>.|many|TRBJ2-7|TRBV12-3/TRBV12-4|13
TGTGCCAGCAGTTTTGGCCAGTACTACGAGCAGTACTTC
CASSFGQYYEQYF
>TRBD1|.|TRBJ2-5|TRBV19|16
TGTGCCAGTAGTCCCCCTCCGGGACAGGCCAAGGGGACCCAGTACTTC
CASSPPPGQAKGTQYF
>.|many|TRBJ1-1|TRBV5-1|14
TGCGCCAGCAGCTTGCTGTTCGTGAACACTGAAGCTTTCTTT
CASSLLFVNTEAFF
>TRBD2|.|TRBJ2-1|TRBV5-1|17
TGCGCCAGCAGCTTGGGTGACGGGGGGGAAACCTACAATGAGCAGTTCTTC
CASSLGDGGETYNEQFF
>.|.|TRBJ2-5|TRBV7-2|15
TGTGCCAGCAGCTTAGCCCAGGGAAATCAAGAGACCCAGTACTTC
CASSLAQGNQETQYF
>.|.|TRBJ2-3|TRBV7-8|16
TGTGCCAGCACCGACAGGCCAGTTTCCGGTTCAGATACGCAGTATTTT
CASTDRPVSGSDTQYF
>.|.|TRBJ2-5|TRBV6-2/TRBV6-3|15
TGTGCCAGCAGCCCATTCGGACTGGTGGGAGAGACCCAGTACTTC
CASSPFGLVGETQYF
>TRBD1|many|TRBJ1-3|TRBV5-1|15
TGCGCCAGCAGCTCTGACAGGGGGTTTGGAAACACCATATATTTT
CASSSDRGFGNTIYF
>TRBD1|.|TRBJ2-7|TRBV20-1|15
TGCAGTGCTGGACAACCGGACAGGTTATCCTACGAGCAGTACTTC
CSAGQPDRLSYEQYF
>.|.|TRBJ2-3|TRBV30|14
TGTGCCTTTCCCTTGGGATCTAGCACAGATACGCAGTATTTT
CAFPLGSSTDTQYF
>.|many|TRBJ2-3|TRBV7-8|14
TGTGCCAGCAGCTGGGACCGTGGCACAGATACGCAGTATTTT
CASSWDRGTDTQYF